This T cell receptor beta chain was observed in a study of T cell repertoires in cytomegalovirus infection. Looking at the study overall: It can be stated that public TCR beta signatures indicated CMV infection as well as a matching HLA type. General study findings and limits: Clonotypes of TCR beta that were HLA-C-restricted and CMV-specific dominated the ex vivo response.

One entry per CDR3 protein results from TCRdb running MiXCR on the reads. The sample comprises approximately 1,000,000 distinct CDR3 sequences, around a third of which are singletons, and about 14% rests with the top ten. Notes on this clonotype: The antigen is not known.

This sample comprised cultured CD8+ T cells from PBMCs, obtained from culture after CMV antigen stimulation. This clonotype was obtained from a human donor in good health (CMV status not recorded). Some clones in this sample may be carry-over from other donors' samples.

Here the CDR3 reads CASIGRGDTQYF. Here the CDR3 DNA reads TGTGCCAGCATAGGGCGGGGAGATACGCAGTATTTT. The chain links TRBV12-3 or TRBV12-4 to TRBJ2-3; TRBD2 is a possible D gene (6 bases). The CDR3 runs 12 residues. V lost 7 bases, J lost 5 bases, and 10 bases lay in between.